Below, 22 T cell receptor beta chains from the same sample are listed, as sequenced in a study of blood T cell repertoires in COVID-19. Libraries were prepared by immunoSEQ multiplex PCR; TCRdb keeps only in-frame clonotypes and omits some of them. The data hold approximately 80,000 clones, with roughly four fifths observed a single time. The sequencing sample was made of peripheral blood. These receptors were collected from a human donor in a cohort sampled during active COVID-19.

The chain's CDR3 is CASSLIREPSYEQYF. In DNA form, the CDR3 reads TGTGCCAGCAGTTTAATCCGGGAACCCTCCTACGAGCAGTACTTC. The chain combines TRBV28 with TRBJ2-7, with D maybe TRBD2 (5 bases). CDR3 size: 15 residues. CDR1 is MDHEN, CDR2 SYDVKM, per germline. V shed 2 bases and J shed 0 bases, with 11 bases lying between them.

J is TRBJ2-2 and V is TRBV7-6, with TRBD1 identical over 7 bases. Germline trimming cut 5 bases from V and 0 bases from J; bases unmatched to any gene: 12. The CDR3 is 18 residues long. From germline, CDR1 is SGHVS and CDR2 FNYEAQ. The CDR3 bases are TGTGCCAGCAGCCCAGGGGCAGGGGGACCAGCGAACACCGGGGAGCTGTTTTTT. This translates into CASSPGAGGPANTGELFF. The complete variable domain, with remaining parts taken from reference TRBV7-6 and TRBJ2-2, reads GAGVSQSPRYKVTKRGQDVALRCDPISGHVSLYWYRQALGQGPEFLTYFNYEAQQDKSGLPNDRFSAERPEGSISTLTIQRTEQRDSAMYRCASSPGAGGPANTGELFFGEGSRLTVL.

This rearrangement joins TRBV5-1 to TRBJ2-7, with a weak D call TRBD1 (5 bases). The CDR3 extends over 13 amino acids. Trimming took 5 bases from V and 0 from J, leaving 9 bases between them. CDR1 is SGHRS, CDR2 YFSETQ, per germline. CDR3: CASSIGASYEQYF. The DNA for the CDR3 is TGCGCCAGCAGTATAGGGGCCTCCTACGAGCAGTACTTC. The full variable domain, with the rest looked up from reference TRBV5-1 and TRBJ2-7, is KAGVTQTPRYLIKTRGQQVTLSCSPISGHRSVSWYQQTPGQGLQFLFEYFSETQRNKGNFPGRFSGRQFSNSRSEMNVSTLELGDSALYLCASSIGASYEQYFGPGTRLTVT.

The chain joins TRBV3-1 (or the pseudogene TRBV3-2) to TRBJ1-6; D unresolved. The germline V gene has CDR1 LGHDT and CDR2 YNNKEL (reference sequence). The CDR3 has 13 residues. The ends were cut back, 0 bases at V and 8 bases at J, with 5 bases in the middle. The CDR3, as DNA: TGTGCCAGCAGCCAAGATGGGCATTCACCCCTCCACTTT. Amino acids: CASSQDGHSPLHF.

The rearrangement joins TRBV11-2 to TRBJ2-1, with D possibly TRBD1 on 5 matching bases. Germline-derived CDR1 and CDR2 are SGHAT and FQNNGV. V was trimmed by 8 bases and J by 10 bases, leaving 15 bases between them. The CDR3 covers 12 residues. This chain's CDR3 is CASRWQGREQFF. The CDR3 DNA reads TGTGCCAGCCGTTGGCAGGGCCGCGAGCAGTTCTTC.

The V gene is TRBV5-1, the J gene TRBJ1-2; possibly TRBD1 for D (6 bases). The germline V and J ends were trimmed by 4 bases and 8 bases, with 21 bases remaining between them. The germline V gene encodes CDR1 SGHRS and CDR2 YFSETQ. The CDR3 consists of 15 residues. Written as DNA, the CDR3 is TGCGCCAGCAGCCGGGACGGACACCACACAGGGGGCTACACCTTC. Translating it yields CASSRDGHHTGGYTF.

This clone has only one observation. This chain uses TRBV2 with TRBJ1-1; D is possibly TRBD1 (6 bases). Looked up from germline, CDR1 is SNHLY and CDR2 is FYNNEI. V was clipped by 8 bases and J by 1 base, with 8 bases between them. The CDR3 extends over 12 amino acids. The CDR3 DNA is TGTGCCAGCGCAGGGGCGAACACTGAAGCTTTCTTT. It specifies CASAGANTEAFF.

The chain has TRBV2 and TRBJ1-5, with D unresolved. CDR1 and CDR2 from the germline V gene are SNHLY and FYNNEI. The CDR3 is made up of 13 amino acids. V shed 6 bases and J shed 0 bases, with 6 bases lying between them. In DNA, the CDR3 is TGTGCCAGCAGGCTAAATAGCAATCAGCCCCAGCATTTT. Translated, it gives CASRLNSNQPQHF.

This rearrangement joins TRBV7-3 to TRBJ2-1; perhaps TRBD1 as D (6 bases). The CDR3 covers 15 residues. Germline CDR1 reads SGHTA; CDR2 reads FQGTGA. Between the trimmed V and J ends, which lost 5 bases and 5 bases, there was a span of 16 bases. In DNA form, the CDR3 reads TGTGCCAGCAGCCCTAACAGGGTTGCCAACAATGAGCAGTTCTTC. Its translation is CASSPNRVANNEQFF.

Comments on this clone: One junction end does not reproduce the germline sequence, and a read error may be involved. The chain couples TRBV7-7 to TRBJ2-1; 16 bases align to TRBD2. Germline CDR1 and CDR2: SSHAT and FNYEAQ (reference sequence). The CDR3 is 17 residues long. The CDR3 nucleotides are TGTGCTAGCAGCCCGGGACTAGCGGGGGGGAAGAACAATGAGCAGTTCTTC. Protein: CASSPGLAGGKNNEQFF.

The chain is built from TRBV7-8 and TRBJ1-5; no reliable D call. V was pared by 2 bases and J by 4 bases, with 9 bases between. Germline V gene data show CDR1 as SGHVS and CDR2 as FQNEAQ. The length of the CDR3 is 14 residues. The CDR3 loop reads CASSLIVTNQPQHF. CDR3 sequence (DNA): TGTGCCAGCAGCTTAATCGTTACTAATCAGCCCCAGCATTTT.

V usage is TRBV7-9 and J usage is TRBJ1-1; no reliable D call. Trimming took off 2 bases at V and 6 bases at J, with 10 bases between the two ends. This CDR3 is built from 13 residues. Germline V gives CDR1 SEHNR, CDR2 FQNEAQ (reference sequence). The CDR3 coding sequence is TGTGCCAGCAGCTTAACACTAGACGCTGAAGCTTTCTTT. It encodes CASSLTLDAEAFF.

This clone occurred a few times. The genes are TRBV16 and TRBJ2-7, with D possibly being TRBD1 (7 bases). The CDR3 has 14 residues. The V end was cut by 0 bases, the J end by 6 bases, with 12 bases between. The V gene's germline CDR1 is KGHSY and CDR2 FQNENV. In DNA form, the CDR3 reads TGTGCCAGCAGCCAATCGCAGGGGGGTCGCGAGCAGTACTTC. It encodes CASSQSQGGREQYF.

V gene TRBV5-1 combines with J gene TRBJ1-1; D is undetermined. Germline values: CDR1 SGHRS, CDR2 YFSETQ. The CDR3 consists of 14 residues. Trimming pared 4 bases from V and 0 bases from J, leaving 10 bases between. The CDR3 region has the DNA TGCGCCAGCAGCCAAGCGGGATTGAACACTGAAGCTTTCTTT. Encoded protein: CASSQAGLNTEAFF.

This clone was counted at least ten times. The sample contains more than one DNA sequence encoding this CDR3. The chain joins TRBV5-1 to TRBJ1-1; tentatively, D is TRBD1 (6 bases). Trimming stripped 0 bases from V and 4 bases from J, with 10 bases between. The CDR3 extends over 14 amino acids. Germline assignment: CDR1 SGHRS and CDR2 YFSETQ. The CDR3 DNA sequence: TGCGCCAGCAGCTTGGGGGGGCCCGGCACTGAAGCTTTCTTT. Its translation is CASSLGGPGTEAFF.

The CDR3 region has the DNA TGTGCCAGCAGTTACCCGGGACAGGGAAACTATGGCTACACCTTC. Residues: CASSYPGQGNYGYTF. The chain joins TRBV5-4 to TRBJ1-2; 9 bases map to TRBD1. Germline CDR1 reads SGHNT; CDR2 reads YYREEE (reference sequence). This CDR3 spans 15 amino acids. With 5 bases clipped from V and 2 bases from J, the junction kept 7 bases outside the gene matches.

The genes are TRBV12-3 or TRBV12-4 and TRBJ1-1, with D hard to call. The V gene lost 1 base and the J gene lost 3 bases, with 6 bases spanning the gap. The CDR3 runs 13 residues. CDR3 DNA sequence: TGTGCCAGCAGTTTAGGACTGGACACTGAAGCTTTCTTT. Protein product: CASSLGLDTEAFF.

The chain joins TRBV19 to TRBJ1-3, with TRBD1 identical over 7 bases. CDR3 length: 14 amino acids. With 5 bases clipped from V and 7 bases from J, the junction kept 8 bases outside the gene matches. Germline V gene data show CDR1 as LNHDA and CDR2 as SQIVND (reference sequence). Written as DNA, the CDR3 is TGTGCCAGTAGTCCCGGGAGGGGGCAGAACACCATATATTTT. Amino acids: CASSPGRGQNTIYF.

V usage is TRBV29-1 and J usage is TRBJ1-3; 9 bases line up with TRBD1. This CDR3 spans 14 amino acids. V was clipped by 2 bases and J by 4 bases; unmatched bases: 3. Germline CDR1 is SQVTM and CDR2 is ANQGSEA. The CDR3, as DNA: TGCAGCGTTGAAACAGGGGGCATAGGAAACACCATATATTTT. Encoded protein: CSVETGGIGNTIYF.

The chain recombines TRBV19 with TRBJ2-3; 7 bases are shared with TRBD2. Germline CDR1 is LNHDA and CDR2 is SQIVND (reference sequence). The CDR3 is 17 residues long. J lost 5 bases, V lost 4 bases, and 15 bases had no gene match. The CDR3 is CASSTTTPAGDIDTQYF. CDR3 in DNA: TGTGCCAGTAGTACCACGACCCCCGCGGGAGATATAGATACGCAGTATTTT.

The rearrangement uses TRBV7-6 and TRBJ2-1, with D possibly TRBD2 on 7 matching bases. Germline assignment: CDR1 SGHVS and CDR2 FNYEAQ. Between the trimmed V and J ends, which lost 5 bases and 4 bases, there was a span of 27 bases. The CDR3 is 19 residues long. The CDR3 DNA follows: TGTGCCAGCAGCCCGGGGGGCAGGCTCTCCTCAAGTCTATACAATGAGCAGTTCTTC. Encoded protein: CASSPGGRLSSSLYNEQFF.

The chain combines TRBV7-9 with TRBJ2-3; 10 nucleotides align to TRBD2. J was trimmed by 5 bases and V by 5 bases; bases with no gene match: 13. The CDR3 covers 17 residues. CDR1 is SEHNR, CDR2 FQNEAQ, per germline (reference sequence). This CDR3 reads CASSPDFLAGVRDTQYF. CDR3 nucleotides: TGTGCCAGCAGCCCAGACTTCCTAGCGGGGGTGCGAGATACGCAGTATTTT.